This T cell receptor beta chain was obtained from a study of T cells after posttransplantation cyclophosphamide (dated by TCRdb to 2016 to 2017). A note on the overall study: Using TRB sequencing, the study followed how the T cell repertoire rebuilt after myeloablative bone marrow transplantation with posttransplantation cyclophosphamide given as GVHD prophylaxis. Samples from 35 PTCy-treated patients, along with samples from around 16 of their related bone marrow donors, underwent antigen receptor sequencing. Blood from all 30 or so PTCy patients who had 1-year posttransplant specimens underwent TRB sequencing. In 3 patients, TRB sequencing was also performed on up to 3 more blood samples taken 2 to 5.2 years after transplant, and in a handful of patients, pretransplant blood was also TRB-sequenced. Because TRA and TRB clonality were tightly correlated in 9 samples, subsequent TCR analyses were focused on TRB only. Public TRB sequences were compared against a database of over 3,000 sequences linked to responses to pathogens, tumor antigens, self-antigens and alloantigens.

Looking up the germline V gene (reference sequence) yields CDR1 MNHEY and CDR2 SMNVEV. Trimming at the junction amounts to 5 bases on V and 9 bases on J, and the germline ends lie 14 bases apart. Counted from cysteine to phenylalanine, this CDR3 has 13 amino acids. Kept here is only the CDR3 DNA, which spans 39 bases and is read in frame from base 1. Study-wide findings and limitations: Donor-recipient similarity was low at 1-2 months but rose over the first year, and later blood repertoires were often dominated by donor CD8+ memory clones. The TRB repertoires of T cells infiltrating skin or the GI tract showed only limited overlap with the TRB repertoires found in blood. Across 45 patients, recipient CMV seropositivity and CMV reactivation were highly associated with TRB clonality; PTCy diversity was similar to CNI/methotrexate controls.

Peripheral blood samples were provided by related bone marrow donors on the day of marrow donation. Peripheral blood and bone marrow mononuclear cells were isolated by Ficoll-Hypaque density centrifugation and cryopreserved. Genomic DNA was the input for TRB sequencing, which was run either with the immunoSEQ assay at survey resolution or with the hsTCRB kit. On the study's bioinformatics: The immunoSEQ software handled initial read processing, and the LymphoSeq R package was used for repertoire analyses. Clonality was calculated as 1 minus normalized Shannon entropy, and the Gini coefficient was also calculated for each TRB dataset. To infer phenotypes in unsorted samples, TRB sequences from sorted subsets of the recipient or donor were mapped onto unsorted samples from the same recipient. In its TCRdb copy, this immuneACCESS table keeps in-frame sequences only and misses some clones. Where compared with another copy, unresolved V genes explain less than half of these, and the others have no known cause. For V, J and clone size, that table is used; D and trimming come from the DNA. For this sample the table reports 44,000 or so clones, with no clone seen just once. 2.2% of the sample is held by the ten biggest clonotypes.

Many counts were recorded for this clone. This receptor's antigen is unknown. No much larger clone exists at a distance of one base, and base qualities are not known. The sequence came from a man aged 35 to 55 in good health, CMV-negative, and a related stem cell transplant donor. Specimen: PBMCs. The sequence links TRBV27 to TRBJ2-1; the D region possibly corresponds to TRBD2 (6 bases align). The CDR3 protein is CASSHQTSLEQFF. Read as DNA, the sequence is TGTGCCAGCAGTCACCAGACTAGTCTTGAGCAGTTCTTC.